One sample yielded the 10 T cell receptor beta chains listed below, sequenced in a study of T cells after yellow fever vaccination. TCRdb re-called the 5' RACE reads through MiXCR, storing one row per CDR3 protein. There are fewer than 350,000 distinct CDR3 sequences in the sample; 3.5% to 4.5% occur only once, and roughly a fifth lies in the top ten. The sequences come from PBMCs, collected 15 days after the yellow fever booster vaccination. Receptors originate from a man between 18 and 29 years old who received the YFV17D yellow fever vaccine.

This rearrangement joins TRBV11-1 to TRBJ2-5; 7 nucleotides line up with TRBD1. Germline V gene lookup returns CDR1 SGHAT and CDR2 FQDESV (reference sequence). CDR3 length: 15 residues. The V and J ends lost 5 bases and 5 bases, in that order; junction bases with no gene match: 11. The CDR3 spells CASSDTTGSGETQYF. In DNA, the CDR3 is TGTGCCAGCAGCGACACGACAGGGTCCGGCGAGACCCAGTACTTC. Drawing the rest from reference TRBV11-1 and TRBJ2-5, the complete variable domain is EAEVAQSPRYKITEKSQAVAFWCDPISGHATLYWYRQILGQGPELLVQFQDESVVDDSQLPKDRFSAERLKGVDSTLKIQPAELGDSAMYLCASSDTTGSGETQYFGPGTRLLVL.

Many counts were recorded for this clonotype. The CDR3 region has the DNA TGTGCCAGCTCACCAGGGACAGGGACCTACAATGAGCAGTTCTTC. This translates into CASSPGTGTYNEQFF. The V call is TRBV18, the J call TRBJ2-1, with 9 bases fitting TRBD1. Germline loops: CDR1 KGHSH, CDR2 LQKENI. The CDR3 runs to 15 residues. J lost 2 bases, V lost 2 bases, and 1 base had no gene match.

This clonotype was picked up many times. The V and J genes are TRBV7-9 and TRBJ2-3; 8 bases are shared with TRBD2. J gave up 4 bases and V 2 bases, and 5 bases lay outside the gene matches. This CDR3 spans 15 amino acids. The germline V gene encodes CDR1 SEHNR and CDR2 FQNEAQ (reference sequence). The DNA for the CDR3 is TGTGCCAGCAGCTTAAGCGGGGGCGGCTCAGATACGCAGTATTTT. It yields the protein CASSLSGGGSDTQYF. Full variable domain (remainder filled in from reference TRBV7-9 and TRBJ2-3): DTGVSQNPRHKITKRGQNVTFRCDPISEHNRLYWYRQTLGQGPEFLTYFQNEAQLEKSRLLSDRFSAERPKGSFSTLEIQRTEQGDSAMYLCASSLSGGGSDTQYFGPGTRLTVL.

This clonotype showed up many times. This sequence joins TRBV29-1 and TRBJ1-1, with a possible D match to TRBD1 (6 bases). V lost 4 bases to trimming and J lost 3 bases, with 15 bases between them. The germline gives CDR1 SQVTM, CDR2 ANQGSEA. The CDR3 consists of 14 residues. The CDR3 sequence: CSVGGGRGDTEAFF. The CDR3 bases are TGCAGCGTTGGAGGAGGGAGGGGGGACACTGAAGCTTTCTTT.

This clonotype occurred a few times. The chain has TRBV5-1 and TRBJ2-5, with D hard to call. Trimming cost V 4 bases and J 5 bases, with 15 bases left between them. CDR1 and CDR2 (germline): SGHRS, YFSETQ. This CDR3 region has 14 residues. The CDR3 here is CASSNPDLMETQYF. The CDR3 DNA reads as TGCGCCAGCAGCAACCCAGACCTGATGGAGACCCAGTACTTC.

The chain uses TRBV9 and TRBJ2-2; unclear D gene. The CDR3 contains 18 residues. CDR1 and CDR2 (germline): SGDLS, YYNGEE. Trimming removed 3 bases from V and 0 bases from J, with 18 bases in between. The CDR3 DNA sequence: TGTGCCAGCAGCGGCCGACATGTGTTGGGTTCGAACACCGGGGAGCTGTTTTTT. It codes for CASSGRHVLGSNTGELFF.

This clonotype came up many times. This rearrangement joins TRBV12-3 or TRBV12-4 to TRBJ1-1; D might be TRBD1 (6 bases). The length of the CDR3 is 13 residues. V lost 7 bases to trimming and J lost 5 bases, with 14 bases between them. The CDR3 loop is CASTQGGWTEAFF. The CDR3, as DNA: TGTGCCAGCACCCAAGGGGGGTGGACTGAAGCTTTCTTT.

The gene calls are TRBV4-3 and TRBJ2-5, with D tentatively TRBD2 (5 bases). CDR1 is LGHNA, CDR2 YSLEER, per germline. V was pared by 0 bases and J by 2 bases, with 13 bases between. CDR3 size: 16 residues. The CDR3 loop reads CASSQDRLAEQETQYF. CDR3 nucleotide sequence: TGCGCCAGCAGCCAAGACCGGCTAGCCGAACAAGAGACCCAGTACTTC.

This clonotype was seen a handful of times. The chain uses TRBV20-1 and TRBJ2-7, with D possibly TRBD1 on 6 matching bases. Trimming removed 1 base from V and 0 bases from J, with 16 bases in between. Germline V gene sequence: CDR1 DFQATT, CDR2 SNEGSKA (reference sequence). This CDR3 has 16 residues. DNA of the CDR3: TGCAGTGCTAGAGGGCCCCTAGGGGGAAGCTCCTACGAGCAGTACGTC. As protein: CSARGPLGGSSYEQYV.

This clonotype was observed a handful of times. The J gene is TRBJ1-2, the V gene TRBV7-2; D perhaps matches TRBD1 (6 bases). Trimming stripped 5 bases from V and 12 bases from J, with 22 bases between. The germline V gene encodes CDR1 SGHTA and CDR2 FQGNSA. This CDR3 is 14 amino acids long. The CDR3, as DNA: TGTGCCAGCAGCCCCCACCTGGGGGGGCGCATAGACACCTTC. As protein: CASSPHLGGRIDTF.